This paragraph covers one T cell receptor (beta chain) sequence. Its antigen remains undetermined. One base away lies a much larger clone, so this may be a sequencing read error. The data were taken from a study of response to subunit inactivated influenza vaccine (dated by TCRdb to the late 2010s). Looking at the study overall: Deep quantitative profiling of the T cell receptor repertoire was used in the study to follow responses to a trivalent subunit inactivated influenza vaccine.

Broad study findings and their caveats: According to the authors, only a limited number of new T cells may be recruited by each seasonal influenza vaccination.

The receptor library was made with RT-PCR. Sequencing was performed on an Illumina HiSeq 2500. TCRdb redid the processing of the public reads, applying fastp at Q25 and MiXCR, and retained in-frame beta chains. Entries are consolidated by CDR3 protein sequence, retaining the most common genes and DNA. Counted in this sample were fewer than 400,000 distinct CDR3 sequences; less than 25% of them appeared once. Roughly 10% of the sample is in the top ten clones. V drops 3 bases and J drops 2 bases, leaving 15 bases in between. The germline V gene gives CDR1 as SGHRS and CDR2 as YFSETQ. Spanning cysteine to phenylalanine, the CDR3 consists of 16 amino acids. The retained sequence is limited to the CDR3, 48 bases, with the frame set at the first base.

The clonotype was recovered from a man aged 50 to 75 who received an inactivated influenza vaccine. Donor details come from another sample of the same person, matched by shared clones. The chain is encoded by TRBV5-1 joined to TRBJ1-3; too little of a D gene remains to name it. Sequences were derived from PBMCs from blood, sampled less than 22 months after vaccination. The nucleotide sequence is given as TGCGCCAGCAGCTACGGAGGCGGACCCGCTGGAAACACCATATATTTT. Translated, it reads CASSYGGGPAGNTIYF.